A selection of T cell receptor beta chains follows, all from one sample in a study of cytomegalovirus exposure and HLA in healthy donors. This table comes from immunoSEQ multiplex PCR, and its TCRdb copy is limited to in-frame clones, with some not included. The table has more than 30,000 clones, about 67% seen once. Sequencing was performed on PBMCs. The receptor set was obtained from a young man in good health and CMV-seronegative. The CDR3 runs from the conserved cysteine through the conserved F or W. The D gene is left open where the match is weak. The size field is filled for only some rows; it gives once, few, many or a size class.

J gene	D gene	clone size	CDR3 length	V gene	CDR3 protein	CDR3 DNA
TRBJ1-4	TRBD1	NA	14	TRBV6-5	CASRQGVLNEKLFF	TGTGCCAGCAGGCAGGGGGTTCTTAATGAAAAACTGTTTTTT
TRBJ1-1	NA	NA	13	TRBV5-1	CASSPREGREAFF	TGCGCCAGCAGCCCGCGCGAGGGCCGTGAAGCTTTCTTT
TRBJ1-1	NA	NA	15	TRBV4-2	CASSQEMDTTSSAFF	TGTGCCAGCAGCCAAGAGATGGACACTACGTCCTCAGCTTTCTTT
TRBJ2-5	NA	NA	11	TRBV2	CARSDQETQYF	TGTGCCAGATCAGATCAAGAGACCCAGTACTTC
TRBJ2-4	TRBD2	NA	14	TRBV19	CASSIGTRTDIQYF	TGTGCCAGTAGTATTGGGACTAGAACAGACATTCAGTACTTC
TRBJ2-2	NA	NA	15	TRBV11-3	CASSLGLAATGELFF	TGTGCCAGCAGCTTAGGTCTAGCAGCAACCGGGGAGCTGTTTTTT
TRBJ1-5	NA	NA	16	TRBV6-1	CASSELAGVRNQPQHF	TGTGCCAGCAGTGAACTCGCGGGGGTGCGCAATCAGCCCCAGCATTTT
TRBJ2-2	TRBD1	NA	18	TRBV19	CASSIRGQGRINTGELFF	TGTGCCAGTAGTATCCGGGGACAGGGGCGAATAAACACCGGGGAGCTGTTTTTT
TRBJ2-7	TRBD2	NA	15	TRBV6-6	CASSYTSGGSREQYF	TGTGCCAGCAGTTACACGAGCGGGGGAAGTCGCGAGCAGTACTTC
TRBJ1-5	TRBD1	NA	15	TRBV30	CAWAYGTGRNQPQHF	TGTGCCTGGGCCTACGGGACAGGGCGAAATCAGCCCCAGCATTTT
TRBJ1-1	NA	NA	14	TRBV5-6	CASSPPRGDTEAFF	TGTGCCAGCAGCCCCCCCAGGGGCGACACTGAAGCTTTCTTT
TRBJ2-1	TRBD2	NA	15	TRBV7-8	CASSPGLAGGNEQFF	TGTGCCAGCAGCCCGGGACTAGCGGGCGGCAATGAGCAGTTCTTC
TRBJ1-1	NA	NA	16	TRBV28	CASSLSGGLENTEAFF	TGTGCCAGCAGTTTATCGGGGGGACTTGAGAACACTGAAGCTTTCTTT
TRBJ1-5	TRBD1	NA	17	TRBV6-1	CASSGRSGTGIGQPQHF	TGTGCCAGCAGTGGACGATCCGGGACAGGGATCGGTCAGCCCCAGCATTTT
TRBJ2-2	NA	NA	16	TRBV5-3	CARSPARVEETGELFF	TGTGCCAGAAGCCCGGCCAGGGTGGAAGAGACCGGGGAGCTGTTTTTT
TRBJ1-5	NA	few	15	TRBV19	CASSGGEAGNQPQHF	TGTGCCAGTAGTGGAGGGGAGGCGGGGAATCAGCCCCAGCATTTT
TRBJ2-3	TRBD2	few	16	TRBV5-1	CASATERGARTDTQYF	TGCGCCAGTGCGACTGAGCGGGGGGCCCGCACAGATACGCAGTATTTT
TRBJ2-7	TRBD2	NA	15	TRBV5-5	CASSFERGTPYEQYF	TGTGCCAGCAGCTTCGAGCGGGGAACCCCCTACGAGCAGTACTTC
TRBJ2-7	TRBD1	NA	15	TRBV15	CATSRAGTGGVEQYF	TGTGCCACCAGCAGAGCCGGGACAGGGGGCGTCGAGCAGTACTTC
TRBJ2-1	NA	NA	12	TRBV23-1	CASSQFSDEQFF	TGCGCCAGCAGTCAATTTTCGGATGAGCAGTTCTTC
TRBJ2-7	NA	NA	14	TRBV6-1	CASSPLVRGGEQYF	TGTGCCAGCAGTCCGCTGGTCAGGGGCGGCGAGCAGTACTTC
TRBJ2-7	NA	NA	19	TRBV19	CASSNLSRTTGTHPYEQYF	TGTGCCAGTAGTAACTTATCTCGAACCACCGGGACACATCCCTACGAGCAGTACTTC
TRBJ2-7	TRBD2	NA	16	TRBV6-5	CASSYTLAGGRGEQYF	TGTGCCAGCAGTTACACACTAGCGGGGGGGCGGGGCGAGCAGTACTTC
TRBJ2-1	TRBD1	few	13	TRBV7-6	CASSFTGVNEQFF	TGTGCCAGCAGCTTTACAGGGGTCAATGAGCAGTTCTTC
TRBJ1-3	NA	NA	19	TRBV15	CATSRDSTGVKNSGNTIYF	TGTGCCACCAGCAGAGATTCGACAGGCGTAAAAAACTCTGGAAACACCATATATTTT
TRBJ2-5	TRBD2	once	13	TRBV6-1	CASRTAGDPSQYF	TGTGCCAGCCGTACAGCGGGAGACCCTTCCCAGTACTTC
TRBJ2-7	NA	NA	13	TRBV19	CASSRGLNYEQYF	TGTGCCAGTAGTAGAGGACTTAACTACGAGCAGTACTTC
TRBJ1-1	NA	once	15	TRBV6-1	CASSEVMGQNTEAFF	TGTGCCAGCAGTGAAGTCATGGGCCAGAACACTGAAGCTTTCTTT
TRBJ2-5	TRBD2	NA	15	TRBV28	CASSRTSGIRETQYF	TGTGCCAGCAGTCGGACTAGCGGCATCCGGGAGACCCAGTACTTC
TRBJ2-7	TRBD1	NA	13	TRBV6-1	CASSPRTGDEQYF	TGTGCCAGCAGTCCCCGGACAGGGGACGAGCAGTACTTC
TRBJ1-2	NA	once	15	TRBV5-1	CASSPQDLVGYGYPF	TGCGCCAGCAGCCCCCAGGACTTGGTTGGGTATGGCTACCCCTTC
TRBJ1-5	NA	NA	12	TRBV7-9	CASSSLGQPQHF	TGTGCCAGCAGCTCGTTGGGCCAGCCCCAGCATTTT
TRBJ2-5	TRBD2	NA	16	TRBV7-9	CASSLATGLAGETQYF	TGTGCCAGCAGCTTAGCAACGGGACTAGCTGGAGAGACCCAGTACTTC
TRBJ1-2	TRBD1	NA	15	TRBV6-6	CASSNPRGRNYGYTF	TGTGCCAGCAGTAACCCGAGGGGGCGAAACTATGGCTACACCTTC
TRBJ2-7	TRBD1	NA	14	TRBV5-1	CASGTTGGSNEQYF	TGCGCCAGCGGAACGACAGGGGGTAGCAACGAGCAGTACTTC
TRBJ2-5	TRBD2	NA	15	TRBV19	CASSRTSGSMETQYF	TGTGCCAGTAGCAGGACTAGCGGGAGTATGGAGACCCAGTACTTC
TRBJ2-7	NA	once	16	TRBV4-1	CASSQLLGARAYEQYF	TGCGCCAGCAGCCAACTTCTAGGGGCTAGGGCCTACGAGCAGTACTTC
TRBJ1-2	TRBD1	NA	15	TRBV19	CASSRRQGLHYGYTF	TGTGCCAGTAGTAGGAGACAGGGGTTGCACTATGGCTACACCTTC
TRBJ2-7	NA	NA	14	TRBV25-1	CASTDSQLSYEQYF	TGTGCCAGCACGGACTCCCAGCTCTCCTACGAGCAGTACTTC
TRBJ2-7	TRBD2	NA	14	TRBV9	CASSVGLATYEQYF	TGTGCCAGCAGCGTGGGACTAGCAACCTACGAGCAGTACTTC
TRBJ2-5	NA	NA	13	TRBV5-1	CASSRQYQETQYF	TGCGCCAGCAGTCGACAGTACCAAGAGACCCAGTACTTC
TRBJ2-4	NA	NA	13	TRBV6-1	CASSQKEGDIQYF	TGTGCCAGCAGCCAGAAGGAGGGAGACATTCAGTACTTC
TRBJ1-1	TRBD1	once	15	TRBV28	CASRAGQGRVTEAFF	TGTGCCAGCAGGGCCGGACAGGGGAGAGTCACTGAAGCTTTCTTT
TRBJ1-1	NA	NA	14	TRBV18	CASSPPMAGGEAFF	TGTGCCAGCTCACCACCGATGGCCGGCGGTGAAGCTTTCTTT
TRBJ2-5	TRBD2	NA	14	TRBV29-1	CSVPWGSGDETQYF	TGCAGCGTCCCGTGGGGTAGCGGGGATGAGACCCAGTACTTC
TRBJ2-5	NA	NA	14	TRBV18	CASSPPQGQETQYF	TGTGCCAGCTCACCACCCCAGGGCCAAGAGACCCAGTACTTC
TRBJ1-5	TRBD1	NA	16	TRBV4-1	CASSQGLGQGIQPQHF	TGCGCCAGCAGCCAAGGACTCGGACAGGGGATTCAGCCCCAGCATTTT
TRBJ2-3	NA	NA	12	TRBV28	CASSLGADTQYF	TGTGCCAGCAGCCTCGGGGCAGATACGCAGTATTTT